The 18 T cell receptor beta chains below were found in one sample sequenced in a study of early T cells in non-severe SARS-CoV-2 infection. TCRdb re-analysed the 5' RACE reads in MiXCR, keeping a single row per CDR3 protein. The data show tens of thousands of distinct CDR3 sequences, under 15% seen once. The sample consisted of whole blood. The receptors come from an adult who was a healthcare worker with PCR-confirmed SARS-CoV-2 infection or an uninfected control (not recorded which).

J is TRBJ2-1 and V is TRBV5-1; 9 bases fit TRBD1. Germline V gene lookup returns CDR1 SGHRS and CDR2 YFSETQ. This CDR3 contains 15 residues. V dropped 5 bases and J dropped 7; count of bases not matched to a gene: 10. CDR3 sequence (DNA): TGCGCCAGCAGATCCCCGGGACAGGGAAAGAATGAGCAGTTCTTC. Protein sequence: CASRSPGQGKNEQFF.

This clonotype was counted only a few times. The chain combines TRBV19 with TRBJ2-7; D gene ambiguous. V lost 7 bases to trimming and J lost 2 bases, with 12 bases between them. The CDR3 totals 13 residues. Germline V gives CDR1 LNHDA, CDR2 SQIVND (reference sequence). The DNA for the CDR3 is TGTGCCAGTACTTCTAAGGGCGCCTACGAGCAGTACTTC. Protein: CASTSKGAYEQYF. Full variable domain (outside the CDR3, taken from reference TRBV19 and TRBJ2-7): DGGITQSPKYLFRKEGQNVTLSCEQNLNHDAMYWYRQDPGQGLRLIYYSQIVNDFQKGDIAEGYSVSREKKESFPLTVTSAQKNPTAFYLCASTSKGAYEQYFGPGTRLTVT.

This clonotype came up many times. This chain links TRBV11-2 with TRBJ1-1, with D hard to call. The CDR3 has 14 residues. From germline, CDR1 is SGHAT and CDR2 FQNNGV. V was trimmed by 6 bases and J by 2 bases, leaving 13 bases between them. The CDR3 region is CASRPSRVNTEAFF. The DNA for the CDR3 is TGTGCCAGCAGACCTTCTCGGGTAAACACTGAAGCTTTCTTT.

The rearrangement joins TRBV5-1 to TRBJ2-7, with D perhaps matching TRBD1 (6 bases). CDR3 size: 13 residues. The V end lost 6 bases, the J end lost 1 base, and 11 bases lay between the germline ends. CDR1 is SGHRS and CDR2 is YFSETQ in the germline V gene. The CDR3 region is CASTGASSYEQYF. CDR3 nucleotide sequence: TGCGCCAGCACAGGGGCCTCGTCCTACGAGCAGTACTTC.

A few counts support this clonotype. The J gene is TRBJ2-3, the V gene TRBV5-8; TRBD2 matches 7 bases. Germline loops: CDR1 SGHTS, CDR2 YDEGEE. After removal of 9 bases from V and 1 base from J, the junction contained 5 bases not matched to a gene. This CDR3 spans 13 amino acids. Here the CDR3 reads CATRERGTDTQYF. As DNA, the CDR3 is TGTGCCACGCGGGAGCGAGGCACAGATACGCAGTATTTT.

The chain is built from TRBV3-1 and TRBJ2-5, with D possibly being TRBD2 (5 bases). V lost 2 bases and J lost 3, with 10 bases in between. Per the germline V gene, CDR1 is LGHDT and CDR2 is YNNKEL (reference sequence). The CDR3 length is 14 residues. CDR3 loop: CASSQNPGKETQYF. The CDR3 nucleotides are TGTGCCAGCAGCCAAAATCCGGGAAAAGAGACCCAGTACTTC.

The genes are TRBV2 and TRBJ1-1, with a tentative D call TRBD1 (5 bases). Germline V gene lookup returns CDR1 SNHLY and CDR2 FYNNEI. The CDR3 extends over 13 amino acids. V gave up 4 bases and J gave up 7 bases, with 13 bases separating them. Here the CDR3 reads CASSGGELSEAFF. As DNA, the CDR3 is TGTGCCAGCAGTGGGGGGGAATTGAGTGAAGCTTTCTTT.

This clonotype came up a few times. The CDR3 protein is CASSQRTGSYEQYF. The DNA of the CDR3 is TGCGCCAGCAGCCAACGGACAGGGAGTTACGAGCAGTACTTC. This chain connects TRBV5-1 to TRBJ2-7; 8 bases fit TRBD1. Per germline, CDR1 SGHRS and CDR2 YFSETQ. V was pared by 4 bases and J by 4 bases, with 7 bases of the junction left unmatched. The CDR3 runs to 14 residues.

There are a few counts of this clonotype. The chain links TRBV12-3 or TRBV12-4 to TRBJ1-2; D unclear. Trimming stripped 2 bases from V and 1 base from J, with 2 bases between. The CDR3 spans 12 residues. Here the CDR3 DNA reads TGTGCCAGCAGTTTAATTAACTATGGCTACACCTTC. It encodes CASSLINYGYTF.

This chain links TRBV10-1 with TRBJ1-3; D is uncertain. The CDR3 spans 14 residues. Between the trimmed V and J ends, which lost 4 bases and 3 bases, there was a span of 10 bases. The germline CDR1 and CDR2 sequences are WNHNN and SYGVQD (reference sequence). Here the CDR3 reads CASSVDVGGNTIYF. Here the CDR3 DNA reads TGCGCCAGCAGTGTCGATGTTGGTGGAAACACCATATATTTT.

This clonotype has a count of ten or more. V usage is TRBV4-2 and J usage is TRBJ2-5, with a weak D call TRBD2 (5 bases). V was pared by 2 bases and J by 8 bases, with 18 bases between. In germline, CDR1 is LGHNA, CDR2 YNFKEQ. The CDR3 has 15 residues. The CDR3 reads CASSQREARDGTQYF. In DNA, the CDR3 is TGTGCCAGCAGCCAACGGGAAGCGAGGGATGGAACCCAGTACTTC.

The CDR3 DNA reads TGTGCCGGATGCCCCCCGAAACCCATGTCTGGCTACACCTTC. It specifies CAGCPPKPMSGYTF. The chain joins TRBV7-7 to TRBJ1-2; no clear D gene. The V and J ends lost 11 bases and 7 bases respectively, with 23 bases between them. Germline values: CDR1 SSHAT, CDR2 FNYEAQ (reference sequence). The CDR3 is made up of 14 amino acids. Full variable domain (rest looked up from reference TRBV7-7 and TRBJ1-2): GAGVSQSPRYKVTKRGQDVTLRCDPISSHATLYWYQQALGQGPEFLTYFNYEAQPDKSGLPSDRFSAERPEGSISTLTIQRTEQRDSAMYRCAGCPPKPMSGYTFGSGTRLTVV.

This clonotype has more than one count but fewer than ten. This chain uses TRBV2 with TRBJ2-6, with D possibly being TRBD1 (6 bases). Trimming cost V 8 bases and J 1 base, with 12 bases left between them. This CDR3 has 15 residues. Germline loops: CDR1 SNHLY, CDR2 FYNNEI. The CDR3 here is CASSGQPSGANVLTF. In DNA, the CDR3 is TGTGCCAGCTCGGGACAACCTTCTGGGGCCAACGTCCTGACTTTC.

The V call is TRBV24-1, the J call TRBJ2-1, with TRBD2 matching over 9 bases. Germline-derived CDR1 and CDR2 are KGHDR and SFDVKD. J gave up 3 bases and V 4 bases, and 12 bases lay outside the gene matches. CDR3 length equals 18 residues. The CDR3 loop is CATSDRTFSGSVYNEQFF. In nucleotides, the CDR3 is TGTGCCACCAGTGACCGAACCTTTAGCGGGAGTGTCTACAATGAGCAGTTCTTC.

This clonotype was seen only a few times. The chain joins TRBV29-1 to TRBJ1-1; D may be TRBD1 (5 bases). From germline, CDR1 is SQVTM and CDR2 ANQGSEA. The V gene lost 6 bases and the J gene lost 7 bases, with 12 bases spanning the gap. The CDR3 extends over 11 amino acids. In nucleotides, the CDR3 is TGCAGCGTATTAGGGGATCTTGAAGCTTTCTTT. This gives the protein CSVLGDLEAFF.

This chain uses TRBV27 with TRBJ2-5, with D tentatively TRBD1 (6 bases). Germline V gene data show CDR1 as MNHEY and CDR2 as SMNVEV (reference sequence). Trimming left V 6 bases short and J 0 bases short, with 17 bases between. The CDR3 is made up of 16 amino acids. This CDR3 reads CASRPPAGAYQETQYF. CDR3 bases: TGTGCCAGCAGGCCTCCTGCAGGGGCATACCAAGAGACCCAGTACTTC.

This clonotype appeared a few times. The chain is built from TRBV11-3 and TRBJ1-1, with a tentative D call TRBD1 (6 bases). V lost 4 bases and J lost 0, with 9 bases in between. This CDR3 has 14 residues. CDR1 SGHNT and CDR2 YENEEA come from the germline V gene. In nucleotides, the CDR3 is TGTGCCAGCAGCTACAGGGTTATGAACACTGAAGCTTTCTTT. This sequence encodes CASSYRVMNTEAFF. The complete variable domain, with remaining parts taken from reference TRBV11-3 and TRBJ1-1, reads EAGVVQSPRYKIIEKKQPVAFWCNPISGHNTLYWYLQNLGQGPELLIRYENEEAVDDSQLPKDRFSAERLKGVDSTLKIQPAELGDSAVYLCASSYRVMNTEAFFGQGTRLTVV.

J is TRBJ2-1 and V is TRBV6-2 or TRBV6-3; TRBD2 matches at 14 bases. CDR1 is MNHEY and CDR2 is SVGEGT in the germline V gene. V lost 0 bases and J lost 6; bases outside the gene matches: 7. There are 18 residues in the CDR3. CDR3 sequence reads: CASSYSTAGLAGVNEQFF. DNA for the CDR3: TGTGCCAGCAGTTACTCCACAGCGGGACTAGCGGGAGTCAATGAGCAGTTCTTC.